A selection of T cell receptor beta chains follows, all from one sample in a study of blood T cell repertoires in COVID-19. Here immunoSEQ multiplex PCR was the method, and the copy in TCRdb shows in-frame clones only, minus some. The sample includes 150,000 to 200,000 clones, around 81% of them seen just once. The sample was PBMCs or T cells enriched from blood (not recorded which). The receptors were sampled from a man aged 35 to 55 who had recovered from COVID-19. CDR3s include the opening cysteine and the closing phenylalanine or tryptophan. The D gene is left open where the match is weak. Only part of the rows carry a size: once, few, many, or a class if the clone is expanded.

>TRBV5-1|NA|many|TRBJ2-2
CASSLATSRFPGELFF
TGCGCCAGCAGCTTGGCGACTAGTAGGTTCCCCGGGGAGCTGTTTTTT
>TRBV3-1/TRBV3-2|TRBD2|NA|TRBJ2-1
CASSQTLAGGYNEQFF
TGTGCCAGCAGCCAGACCTTAGCGGGGGGATACAATGAGCAGTTCTTC
>TRBV23-1|TRBD1|few|TRBJ1-5
CASIQKGGQGTGQPQHF
TGCGCCAGCATCCAAAAGGGGGGACAGGGAACAGGACAGCCCCAGCATTTT
>TRBV6-6|TRBD1|NA|TRBJ1-2
CASSYSRDRGNGYTF
TGTGCCAGCAGTTACTCGAGGGACAGGGGGAATGGCTACACCTTC
>TRBV9|TRBD1|NA|TRBJ1-6
CASRPGTGESYNSPLHF
TGTGCCAGCAGACCCGGGACAGGGGAATCCTATAATTCACCCCTCCACTTT
>TRBV2|TRBD1|NA|TRBJ2-3
CASSDRDRGTDTQYF
TGTGCCAGCAGCGACCGGGACAGGGGGACAGATACGCAGTATTTT
>TRBV30|NA|NA|TRBJ2-3
CAWARSLADTQYF
TGTGCCTGGGCAAGGAGTTTGGCAGATACGCAGTATTTT
>TRBV7-2|TRBD2|NA|TRBJ2-5
CASSLVSGGPQETQYF
TGTGCCAGCAGCTTAGTTAGCGGGGGGCCCCAAGAGACCCAGTACTTC
>TRBV18|NA|NA|TRBJ2-5
CASSTNSRETQYF
TGTGCCAGCTCAACCAACAGTCGGGAGACCCAGTACTTC
>TRBV5-1|NA|NA|TRBJ2-1
CASSTRGDLSEQFF
TGCGCCAGCAGCACACGAGGAGACTTGAGTGAGCAGTTCTTC
>TRBV7-3|TRBD1|once|TRBJ1-6
CASSTGQGASSPLHF
TGTGCCAGCAGCACCGGACAGGGGGCTAGTTCACCCCTCCACTTT
>TRBV5-1|TRBD1|NA|TRBJ1-5
CASSSEGGAGQPQHF
TGCGCCAGCAGCTCGGAAGGGGGCGCGGGCCAGCCCCAGCATTTT
>TRBV5-8|NA|NA|TRBJ1-5
CASSLTAYSNQPQHF
TGTGCCAGCAGCTTGACAGCTTATAGCAATCAGCCCCAGCATTTT
>TRBV2|TRBD2|NA|TRBJ2-1
CASRGLAVSYNEQFF
TGTGCCAGCAGGGGACTAGCGGTTTCCTACAATGAGCAGTTCTTC
>TRBV5-4|NA|NA|TRBJ2-3
CASSYPGLSGTDTQYF
TGTGCCAGCAGCTATCCGGGACTTAGCGGCACAGATACGCAGTATTTT
>TRBV2|NA|NA|TRBJ2-1
CASSFYSGTRGGEQFF
TGTGCCAGCAGTTTTTACTCCGGGACCCGAGGGGGTGAGCAGTTCTTC
>TRBV7-9|NA|few|TRBJ1-4
CASSFVGPNEKLFF
TGTGCCAGCAGCTTCGTGGGCCCTAATGAAAAACTGTTTTTT
>TRBV2|NA|NA|TRBJ2-4
CASTYFGAAGAKNIQYF
TGTGCCAGCACCTATTTTGGAGCGGCGGGGGCCAAAAACATTCAGTACTTC
>TRBV5-1|TRBD1|NA|TRBJ1-2
CASSSVGQDGYTF
TGCGCCAGCAGCTCCGTCGGACAGGATGGCTACACCTTC
>TRBV7-9|NA|NA|TRBJ2-5
CASSLVGGETQYF
TGTGCCAGCAGCTTAGTTGGGGGGGAGACCCAGTACTTC
>TRBV15|TRBD1|NA|TRBJ1-2
CATSRDWAGTGLDGYTF
TGTGCCACCAGCAGAGATTGGGCCGGGACAGGGCTCGATGGCTACACCTTC
>TRBV5-1|NA|few|TRBJ1-2
CASSFGGNYGYTF
TGCGCCAGCAGCTTTGGGGGCAACTATGGCTACACCTTC
>TRBV18|TRBD1|NA|TRBJ1-1
CASSPAQGGRLNTEAFF
TGTGCCAGCTCACCAGCCCAGGGGGGTAGGTTGAACACTGAAGCTTTCTTT
>TRBV4-1|NA|NA|TRBJ2-7
CASSQVTRIGEQYF
TGCGCCAGCAGCCAAGTAACGCGGATCGGCGAGCAGTACTTC
>TRBV3-1/TRBV3-2|TRBD2|NA|TRBJ2-1
CASSQPGLAGYNEQFF
TGTGCCAGCAGCCAGCCCGGACTAGCGGGCTACAATGAGCAGTTCTTC
>TRBV5-1|NA|NA|TRBJ1-1
CASSLERGEAFF
TGCGCCAGCAGCTTGGAGCGGGGTGAAGCTTTCTTT
>TRBV7-2|NA|NA|TRBJ2-7
CASSPTGYEQYF
TGTGCCAGCAGCCCTACAGGGTACGAGCAGTACTTC
>TRBV7-2|NA|NA|TRBJ1-3
CASSLQHSGNTIYF
TGTGCCAGCAGCTTACAACACTCTGGAAACACCATATATTTT
>TRBV2|TRBD1|NA|TRBJ1-5
CASRLDRGYGQPQHF
TGTGCCAGCAGGCTAGACAGGGGGTACGGTCAGCCCCAGCATTTT
>TRBV2|NA|NA|TRBJ1-2
CASSEVADLGYGYTF
TGTGCCAGCAGTGAAGTGGCGGATTTAGGCTATGGCTACACCTTC
>TRBV11-2|TRBD2|NA|TRBJ2-5
CASSFQLASGGAGETQYF
TGTGCCAGCAGCTTCCAGCTGGCTAGCGGGGGGGCTGGTGAGACCCAGTACTTC
>TRBV5-6|NA|NA|TRBJ1-1
CASSLDARRMNTEAFF
TGTGCCAGCAGCTTGGATGCCAGGCGAATGAACACTGAAGCTTTCTTT
>TRBV30|TRBD1|NA|TRBJ1-1
CAWDSGTANTEAFF
TGTGCCTGGGACTCCGGGACAGCGAACACTGAAGCTTTCTTT
>TRBV6-4|NA|few|TRBJ1-2
CASSVSSGSLSGYTF
TGTGCCAGCAGTGTCTCATCCGGGTCCCTCAGTGGCTACACCTTC
>TRBV3-1/TRBV3-2|NA|NA|TRBJ1-2
CASSQDLRQDGYGYTF
TGTGCCAGCAGCCAAGATCTAAGACAGGATGGATATGGCTACACCTTC
>TRBV10-3|TRBD1|NA|TRBJ1-5
CAISPGQGASNQPQHF
TGTGCCATCAGTCCCGGACAGGGGGCGAGCAATCAGCCCCAGCATTTT
>TRBV7-6|TRBD2|NA|TRBJ2-1
CASSFSLGGGEQFF
TGTGCCAGCAGCTTCAGCCTGGGGGGGGGTGAGCAGTTCTTC
>TRBV19|NA|NA|TRBJ2-7
CASTPTGSSYEQYF
TGTGCCAGTACCCCGACAGGAAGCTCCTACGAGCAGTACTTC
>TRBV18|TRBD2|NA|TRBJ2-3
CASSGLAPDTQYF
TGTGCCAGCTCGGGACTAGCCCCAGATACGCAGTATTTT
>TRBV29-1|TRBD2|NA|TRBJ2-1
CSPRPAGKGNEQFF
TGCAGCCCACGTCCAGCGGGGAAGGGCAATGAGCAGTTCTTC
>TRBV6-1|NA|once|TRBJ1-4
CASSEGASRREKLFF
TGTGCCAGCAGTGAGGGTGCGTCTAGGAGGGAAAAACTGTTTTTT
>TRBV2|NA|NA|TRBJ1-6
CASSIGGQVSPLHF
TGTGCCAGCAGCATCGGGGGGCAGGTGTCACCCCTCCACTTT
>TRBV21-1|NA|once|TRBJ1-3
CASSPNRGIDSGNTIYF
TGTGCCAGCAGCCCAAACCGGGGTATTGACTCTGGAAACACCATATATTTT
>TRBV6-5|NA|few|TRBJ1-1
CASSSRAGVNTEAFF
TGTGCCAGCAGTTCGAGGGCAGGGGTGAACACTGAAGCTTTCTTT
>TRBV5-6|TRBD1|few|TRBJ1-3
CASSFRETGVSTGNTIYF
TGTGCCAGCAGCTTCCGCGAGACAGGGGTATCTACTGGAAACACCATATATTTT
>TRBV11-3|TRBD2|NA|TRBJ2-2
CASSLSLGPAGDTGELFF
TGTGCCAGCAGCTTGTCCCTGGGGCCAGCGGGGGACACCGGGGAGCTGTTTTTT
>TRBV5-4|TRBD1|NA|TRBJ2-5
CASSRDRGKAQETQYF
TGTGCCAGCAGCAGGGACAGGGGGAAGGCACAAGAGACCCAGTACTTC
>TRBV9|TRBD1|few|TRBJ1-2
CASSPTGVRDYGYTF
TGTGCCAGCAGCCCAACAGGGGTTCGGGACTATGGCTACACCTTC
>TRBV19|NA|NA|TRBJ2-5
CASKVYGGDETQYF
TGTGCCAGTAAAGTGTACGGGGGTGATGAGACCCAGTACTTC
>TRBV11-1|NA|NA|TRBJ1-6
CASSRRVGDSPLHF
TGTGCCAGCAGCCGCCGGGTAGGGGATTCACCCCTCCACTTT
>TRBV19|NA|NA|TRBJ1-2
CASSSSGVYGYTF
TGTGCCAGTAGTTCTTCGGGGGTCTATGGCTACACCTTC
>TRBV29-1|TRBD1|NA|TRBJ2-4
CSVEGVDRGKNIQYF
TGCAGCGTTGAAGGGGTGGACAGGGGCAAAAACATTCAGTACTTC
>TRBV10-3|TRBD1|NA|TRBJ1-3
CAIRGQLSGNTIYF
TGTGCCATCAGGGGACAGCTCTCTGGAAACACCATATATTTT
>TRBV7-9|NA|NA|TRBJ1-1
CASSSRAKGREDTEAFF
TGTGCCAGCAGCTCAAGAGCCAAGGGCAGGGAGGACACTGAAGCTTTCTTT
>TRBV6-2/TRBV6-3|NA|few|TRBJ2-5
CASSRSETQYF
TGTGCCAGCAGTCGTTCAGAGACCCAGTACTTC